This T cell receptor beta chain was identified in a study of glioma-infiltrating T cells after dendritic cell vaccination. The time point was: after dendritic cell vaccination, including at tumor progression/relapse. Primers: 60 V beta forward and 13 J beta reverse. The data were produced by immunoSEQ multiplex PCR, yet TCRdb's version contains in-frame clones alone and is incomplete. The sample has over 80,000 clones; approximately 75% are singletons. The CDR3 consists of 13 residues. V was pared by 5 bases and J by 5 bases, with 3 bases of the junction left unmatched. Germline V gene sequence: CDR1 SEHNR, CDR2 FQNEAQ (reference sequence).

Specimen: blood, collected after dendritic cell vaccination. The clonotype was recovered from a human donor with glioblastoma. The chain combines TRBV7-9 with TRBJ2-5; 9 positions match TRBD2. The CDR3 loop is CASSRGLAETQYF. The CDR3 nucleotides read TGTGCCAGCAGCCGAGGACTAGCGGAGACCCAGTACTTC.